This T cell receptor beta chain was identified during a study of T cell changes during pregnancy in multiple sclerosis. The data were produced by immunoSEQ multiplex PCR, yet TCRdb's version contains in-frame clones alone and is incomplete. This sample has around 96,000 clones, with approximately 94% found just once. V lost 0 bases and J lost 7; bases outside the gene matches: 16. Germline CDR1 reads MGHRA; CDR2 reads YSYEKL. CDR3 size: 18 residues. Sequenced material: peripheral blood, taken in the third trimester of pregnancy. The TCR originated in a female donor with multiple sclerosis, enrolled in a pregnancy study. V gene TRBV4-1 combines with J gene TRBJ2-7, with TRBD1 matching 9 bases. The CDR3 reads CASSQDIGVGTGGREQYF. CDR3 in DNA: TGCGCCAGCAGCCAAGATATCGGAGTGGGAACAGGGGGCCGAGAGCAGTACTTC.